Sequencing of this T cell receptor (beta chain) was carried out in a study of T cell responses to AZD1222 COVID-19 vaccine. About this clone itself: No antigen is known for it.

The CDR3 loop spans 15 amino acids. V was pared by 2 bases and J by 0 bases, with 5 bases between. The germline CDR1 and CDR2 sequences are SGHVS and FNYEAQ. Points from the study as a whole: Only a handful of AZD1222 recipients, roughly six in all, had baseline seropositivity. Spike was spanned by vaccine-associated CD4 TCRs, which were dominant at 160-218 and 743-854.

TCRdb's copy holds only in-frame clones and misses some; the assay was immunoSEQ multiplex PCR. The repertoire holds nearly 100,000 clones, with about 88% as singletons. The sequencing used peripheral blood, collected on day 0 of AZD1222 vaccination. The chain couples TRBV7-6 to TRBJ1-6, with unresolved D. The TCR sequence derives from an adult in good health. The CDR3 DNA is TGTGCCAGCAGCTTACGGAGCTCCTATAATTCACCCCTCCACTTT. Amino acids: CASSLRSSYNSPLHF.